This passage covers 23 T cell receptor beta chains from one sample sequenced in a study of blood T cell repertoires in COVID-19. Generated by immunoSEQ multiplex PCR, the TCRdb table keeps only in-frame clones and is missing some. The sample shows 250,000 or so clones, 83% of them seen only once. The specimen was PBMCs or T cells enriched from blood (not recorded which). The receptor set was obtained from a woman in her forties who had been exposed to COVID-19.

This rearrangement joins TRBV7-3 to TRBJ1-1, with D possibly matching TRBD1 (6 bases). CDR3 length: 13 amino acids. The V gene's germline CDR1 is SGHTA and CDR2 FQGTGA. V was cut by 5 bases and J by 6 bases, with 13 bases left in between. CDR3 bases: TGTGCCAGCAGCCACACAGGGAGCGCTGAAGCTTTCTTT. Its translation: CASSHTGSAEAFF.

This clone showed up just once. V gene TRBV7-3 combines with J gene TRBJ2-3, with 8 bases fitting TRBD2. The CDR3 runs to 14 residues. V shed 4 bases and J 4 bases; nucleotides not matched to a gene: 4. CDR1 is SGHTA, CDR2 FQGTGA, per germline. The CDR3 DNA follows: TGTGCCAGCAGCTCCGGCGGGGGGCCAGATACGCAGTATTTT. Amino acid sequence: CASSSGGGPDTQYF. The full variable domain, in which reference TRBV7-3 and TRBJ2-3 provide the parts outside the CDR3, is GAGVSQTPSNKVTEKGKYVELRCDPISGHTALYWYRQSLGQGPEFLIYFQGTGAADDSGLPNDRFFAVRPEGSVSTLKIQRTERGDSAVYLCASSSGGGPDTQYFGPGTRLTVL.

This clone occurred once. The chain has TRBV28 and TRBJ1-2; a weak D match, TRBD1 (5 bases). The CDR3 totals 15 residues. CDR1 is MDHEN, CDR2 SYDVKM, per germline. Trimming removed 10 bases from V and 8 bases from J, with 26 bases in between. CDR3 region: CATIGGWRTGGGYTF. The DNA for the CDR3 is TGTGCCACCATCGGGGGATGGAGGACGGGCGGGGGCTACACCTTC.

The V gene is TRBV7-2, the J gene TRBJ1-1; 8 nucleotides agree with TRBD1. Germline CDR1 and CDR2: SGHTA and FQGNSA. After removal of 1 base from V and 4 bases from J, the junction contained 2 bases not matched to a gene. The CDR3 covers 14 residues. CDR3 DNA sequence: TGTGCCAGCAGCTTAGGACAGGGGAGCACTGAAGCTTTCTTT. This sequence encodes CASSLGQGSTEAFF.

The chain carries TRBV5-1 and TRBJ1-2, with TRBD1 identical over 8 bases. After removal of 4 bases from V and 6 bases from J, the junction contained 8 bases not matched to a gene. CDR1 and CDR2 (germline): SGHRS, YFSETQ. The CDR3 extends over 14 amino acids. The CDR3 is CASSLPDRGDGYTF. In DNA, the CDR3 is TGCGCCAGCAGCCTTCCCGACAGGGGTGATGGCTACACCTTC.

This rearrangement joins TRBV6-5 to TRBJ1-1; a possible D gene is TRBD1 (5 bases). The V and J ends lost 2 bases and 1 base respectively, with 11 bases between them. This CDR3 region has 15 residues. Germline CDR1 is MNHEY and CDR2 is SVGAGI. The CDR3 DNA is TGTGCCAGCAGTTACCGCGGGGGTAAGAACACTGAAGCTTTCTTT. Amino acids: CASSYRGGKNTEAFF.

This chain uses TRBV6-5 with TRBJ1-1; no clear D gene. V lost 5 bases and J 0 bases, leaving 10 bases between the germline ends. The V gene's germline CDR1 is MNHEY and CDR2 SVGAGI. This CDR3 is 14 amino acids long. The CDR3 DNA is TGTGCCAGCAGTCTTCATGAGTTGAACACTGAAGCTTTCTTT. Protein sequence: CASSLHELNTEAFF.

V is TRBV24-1 and J is TRBJ2-5; maybe TRBD1 (6 bases). The CDR3 consists of 15 residues. The germline CDR1 and CDR2 sequences are KGHDR and SFDVKD. Trimming stripped 3 bases from V and 1 base from J, with 11 bases between. The CDR3 nucleotides read TGTGCCACCAGTGATAACAGGGCCCTCCAAGAGACCCAGTACTTC. Its protein product is CATSDNRALQETQYF.

The chain has TRBV11-3 and TRBJ1-1; tentative D call: TRBD1 (6 bases). The CDR3 has 15 amino acids. The germline V and J ends were trimmed by 4 bases and 3 bases, with 15 bases remaining between them. The germline gives CDR1 SGHNT, CDR2 YENEEA. As DNA, the CDR3 is TGTGCCAGCAGCTCAGGGGTGAAAGGTGACACTGAAGCTTTCTTT. Encoded protein: CASSSGVKGDTEAFF.

This clone was observed a few times. The J gene is TRBJ1-1, the V gene TRBV7-9; 8 bases align to TRBD1. The CDR3 length is 17 residues. V trimming: 5 bases; J trimming: 7 bases; junction bases outside the gene matches: 18. Germline values: CDR1 SEHNR, CDR2 FQNEAQ (reference sequence). The CDR3 here is CASSIRGGAGGSGEAFF. DNA of the CDR3: TGTGCCAGCAGCATCAGGGGAGGGGCAGGGGGCTCGGGTGAAGCTTTCTTT.

The gene calls are TRBV5-5 and TRBJ2-7; 10 bases map to TRBD1. Germline V gene lookup returns CDR1 SGHKS and CDR2 YYEKEE (reference sequence). The V and J ends lost 1 base and 5 bases, in that order; junction bases with no gene match: 9. The CDR3 length is 16 residues. The CDR3 DNA is TGTGCCAGCAGCTTGTTGGACAGGGGGAAACGTAACGAGCAGTACTTC. Its translation is CASSLLDRGKRNEQYF. Variable domain in full (rest from reference TRBV5-5 and TRBJ2-7): DAGVTQSPTHLIKTRGQQVTLRCSPISGHKSVSWYQQVLGQGPQFIFQYYEKEERGRGNFPDRFSARQFPNYSSELNVNALLLGDSALYLCASSLLDRGKRNEQYFGPGTRLTVT.

The CDR3, as DNA: TGTGCCAGTAGTATCGGGGGGCCCTACAATGAGCAGTTCTTC. It encodes CASSIGGPYNEQFF. The gene calls are TRBV19 and TRBJ2-1; a possible D gene is TRBD2 (7 bases). CDR3 size: 14 residues. The germline gives CDR1 LNHDA, CDR2 SQIVND (reference sequence). The germline V and J ends were trimmed by 3 bases and 2 bases, with 8 bases remaining between them.

The CDR3 loop reads CASSSPYNGYTF. CDR3 in DNA: TGTGCCAGCAGCTCCCCTTATAATGGCTACACCTTC. The rearrangement links TRBV13 to TRBJ1-2; no reliable D call. Trimming removed 4 bases from V and 6 bases from J, with 9 bases in between. Germline-derived CDR1 and CDR2 are PRHDT and FYEKMQ (reference sequence). The CDR3 spans 12 residues.

The gene calls are TRBV24-1 and TRBJ2-2; D not resolved. Germline-derived CDR1 and CDR2 are KGHDR and SFDVKD. The germline V and J ends were trimmed by 5 bases and 1 base, with 10 bases remaining between them. The CDR3 consists of 15 residues. In DNA form, the CDR3 reads TGTGCCACCAGTGCGCCAGGTGGGAACACCGGGGAGCTGTTTTTT. It is translated as CATSAPGGNTGELFF.

The chain carries TRBV5-1 and TRBJ2-1; D perhaps matches TRBD2 (5 bases). With 1 base removed from V and 7 bases from J, the gap between germline ends came to 18 bases. The CDR3 runs 16 residues. CDR1 SGHRS and CDR2 YFSETQ come from the germline V gene. The CDR3 loop is CASSLSLHGTGNEQFF. The CDR3 bases are TGCGCCAGCAGCTTGTCTCTTCACGGCACGGGGAATGAGCAGTTCTTC.

This chain links TRBV5-5 with TRBJ1-5; the match to TRBD1 covers 7 bases. Trimming removed 0 bases from V and 7 bases from J; junction bases left unmatched: 10. Germline CDR1 reads SGHKS; CDR2 reads YYEKEE (reference sequence). CDR3 size: 16 residues. CDR3 amino acids: CASSLGQGPGGQPQHF. In DNA, the CDR3 is TGTGCCAGCAGCTTGGGGCAGGGGCCAGGGGGGCAGCCCCAGCATTTT.

This clone occurred once. The chain links TRBV6-2 or TRBV6-3 to TRBJ1-5, with TRBD1 identical over 7 bases. The germline V gene has CDR1 MNHEY and CDR2 SVGEGT. V lost 2 bases, J lost 2 bases, and 6 bases stayed unmatched. The CDR3 covers 16 residues. In DNA form, the CDR3 reads TGTGCCAGCAGTTACAGGACAGGCAGGGGCAATCAGCCCCAGCATTTT. It translates to CASSYRTGRGNQPQHF.

A remark on this clone: This sample includes further DNA sequences coding for the same CDR3. The rearrangement joins TRBV5-1 to TRBJ1-4; D is ambiguous. With 4 bases removed from V and 0 bases from J, the gap between germline ends came to 7 bases. CDR1 and CDR2 from the germline V gene are SGHRS and YFSETQ. There are 14 residues in the CDR3. The CDR3 region has the DNA TGCGCCAGCAGCCCCCTAGCAACTAATGAAAAACTGTTTTTT. Encoded protein: CASSPLATNEKLFF.

This clone was recorded once. J is TRBJ2-2 and V is TRBV3-1 (or the pseudogene TRBV3-2), with TRBD2 matching over 8 bases. The CDR3 covers 17 residues. The V and J ends lost 0 bases and 3 bases, in that order; junction bases with no gene match: 6. Germline V gives CDR1 LGHDT, CDR2 YNNKEL (reference sequence). The CDR3 here is CASSQDGLAGHTGELFF. As DNA, the CDR3 is TGTGCCAGCAGCCAAGACGGGCTAGCGGGTCACACCGGGGAGCTGTTTTTT.

This rearrangement joins TRBV6-4 to TRBJ2-1, with D possibly TRBD2 on 5 matching bases. Trimming shortened V by 2 bases and J by 2 bases, and 13 bases separated the two germline ends. The germline V gene encodes CDR1 MRHNA and CDR2 SNTAGT. The CDR3 has 16 amino acids. CDR3 nucleotide sequence: TGTGCCAGCAGTGACAGGTATCCCGGGGCCTACAATGAGCAGTTCTTC. It codes for CASSDRYPGAYNEQFF.

The chain uses TRBV10-3 and TRBJ2-7; D is perhaps TRBD1 (6 bases). Trimming pared 4 bases from V and 7 bases from J, leaving 11 bases between. This CDR3 comprises 12 residues. Germline CDR1 ENHRY, CDR2 SYGVKD. In DNA, the CDR3 is TGTGCCATCAGTGGGACAGTCTTTGAGCAGTACTTC. Protein sequence: CAISGTVFEQYF.

The V and J genes are TRBV6-1 and TRBJ1-1, with D possibly being TRBD1 (5 bases). Trimming cost V 2 bases and J 6 bases, with 10 bases left between them. Looked up from germline, CDR1 is MNHNS and CDR2 is SASEGT. The CDR3 length is 13 residues. CDR3 sequence reads: CASSETGWAEAFF. The CDR3 DNA reads as TGTGCCAGCAGTGAAACAGGTTGGGCTGAAGCTTTCTTT.

This chain connects TRBV10-1 to TRBJ1-2; a weak D match, TRBD1 (5 bases). The germline V gene encodes CDR1 WNHNN and CDR2 SYGVQD (reference sequence). This CDR3 is 14 amino acids long. Trimming cost V 2 bases and J 8 bases, with 15 bases left between them. The CDR3 loop reads CASSEIPGIYGYTF. CDR3 bases: TGCGCCAGCAGTGAGATCCCAGGGATTTACGGCTACACCTTC.